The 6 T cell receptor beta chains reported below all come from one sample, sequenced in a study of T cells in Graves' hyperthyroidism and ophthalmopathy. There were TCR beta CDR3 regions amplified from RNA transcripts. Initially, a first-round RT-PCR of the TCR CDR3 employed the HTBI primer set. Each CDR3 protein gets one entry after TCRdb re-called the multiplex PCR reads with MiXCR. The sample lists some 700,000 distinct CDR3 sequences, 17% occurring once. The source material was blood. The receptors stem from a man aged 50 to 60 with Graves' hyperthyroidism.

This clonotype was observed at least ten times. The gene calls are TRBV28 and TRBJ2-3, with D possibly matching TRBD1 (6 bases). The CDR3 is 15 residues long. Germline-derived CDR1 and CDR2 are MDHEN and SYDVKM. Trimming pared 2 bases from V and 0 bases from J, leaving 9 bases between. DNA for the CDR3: TGTGCCAGCAGTTTAAGGGGGTCTAGCACAGATACGCAGTATTTT. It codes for CASSLRGSSTDTQYF.

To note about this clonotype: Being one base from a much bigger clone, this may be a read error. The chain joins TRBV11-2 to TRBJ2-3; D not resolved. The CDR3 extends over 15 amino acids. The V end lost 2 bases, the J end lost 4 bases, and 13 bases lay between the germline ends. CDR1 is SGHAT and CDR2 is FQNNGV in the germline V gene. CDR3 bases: TGTGCCAGCAGCTTATATGAAGATTTTCCAGATACGCAGTATTTT. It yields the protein CASSLYEDFPDTQYF. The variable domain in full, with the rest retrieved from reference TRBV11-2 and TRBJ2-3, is EAGVAQSPRYKIIEKRQSVAFWCNPISGHATLYWYQQILGQGPKLLIQFQNNGVVDDSQLPKDRFSAERLKGVDSTLKIQPAKLEDSAVYLCASSLYEDFPDTQYFGPGTRLTVL.

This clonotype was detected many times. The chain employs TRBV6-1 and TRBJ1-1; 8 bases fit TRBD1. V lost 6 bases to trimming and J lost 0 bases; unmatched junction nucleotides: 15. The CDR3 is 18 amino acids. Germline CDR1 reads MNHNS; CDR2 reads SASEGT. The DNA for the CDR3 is TGTGCCAGCAGGGCTACGGACAGGGTGAGGAGTGTGAACACTGAAGCTTTCTTT. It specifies CASRATDRVRSVNTEAFF.

Here the CDR3 reads CASSLSKRGGETQYF. Here the CDR3 DNA reads TGTGCCAGCAGTCTTTCAAAGAGGGGCGGGGAGACCCAGTACTTC. The rearrangement uses TRBV6-1 and TRBJ2-5; D could derive from TRBD1 or TRBD2 (5 bases each). This CDR3 is 15 amino acids long. With 5 bases removed from V and 5 bases from J, the gap between germline ends came to 18 bases. Germline values: CDR1 MNHNS, CDR2 SASEGT.

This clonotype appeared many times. The CDR3 nucleotides read TGTGCCAGCAGACCACTGACTAGGGGATACAATGAGCAGTTCTTC. It translates to CASRPLTRGYNEQFF. The rearrangement uses TRBV11-2 and TRBJ2-1, with a possible D match to TRBD2 (6 bases). Trimming removed 6 bases at V and 4 bases at J, with 16 bases between. Per germline, CDR1 SGHAT and CDR2 FQNNGV. This CDR3 has 15 amino acids.

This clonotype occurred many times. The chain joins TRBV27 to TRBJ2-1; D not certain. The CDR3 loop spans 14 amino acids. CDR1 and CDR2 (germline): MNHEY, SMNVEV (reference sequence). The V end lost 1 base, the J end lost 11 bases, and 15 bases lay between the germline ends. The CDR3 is CASSLYGVGDKQFF. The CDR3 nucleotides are TGTGCCAGCAGTTTATATGGGGTTGGTGATAAGCAGTTCTTC.